This entry features one T cell receptor beta chain sequence. Its matching antigen is unknown. The sample is drawn from a study of Ad26.COV2.S vaccination and SARS-CoV-2 variants. Study-wide background: Enrollment placed the donor in the COV1001 Ad26.COV2.S trial arm. Regarding the study as a whole: An underestimation of total T cell responses may have resulted from the TCR breadth and depth analyses.

Sample treatment: 15 to 20 received Ad26.COV2.S at low or high dose, single or two shots; about five received placebo; per-sample allocation not given. On day 63 after the first injection, vaccine and placebo recipients gave samples. Only in-frame clones appear in the TCRdb table, and some are missing; sequencing was by immunoSEQ multiplex PCR. The repertoire consists of roughly 300,000 clones, with about 87% occurring once and the leading ten covering roughly 6%. CDR3 length: 12 amino acids. Germline values: CDR1 MGHDK, CDR2 SYGVNS. Deletions cut 9 bases from V and 4 bases from J, with 12 bases between.

The receptor was derived from a person between 18 and 65 years old who received the Ad26.COV2.S COVID-19 vaccine or a placebo. This chain connects TRBV25-1 to TRBJ1-2; perhaps TRBD1 as D (6 bases). Source: peripheral blood, taken in a trial of Ad26.COV2.S vaccine versus placebo. The CDR3 region has the DNA TGTGCCAGTAGGCAGGGGACCTATGGCTACACCTTC. This codes for CASRQGTYGYTF.